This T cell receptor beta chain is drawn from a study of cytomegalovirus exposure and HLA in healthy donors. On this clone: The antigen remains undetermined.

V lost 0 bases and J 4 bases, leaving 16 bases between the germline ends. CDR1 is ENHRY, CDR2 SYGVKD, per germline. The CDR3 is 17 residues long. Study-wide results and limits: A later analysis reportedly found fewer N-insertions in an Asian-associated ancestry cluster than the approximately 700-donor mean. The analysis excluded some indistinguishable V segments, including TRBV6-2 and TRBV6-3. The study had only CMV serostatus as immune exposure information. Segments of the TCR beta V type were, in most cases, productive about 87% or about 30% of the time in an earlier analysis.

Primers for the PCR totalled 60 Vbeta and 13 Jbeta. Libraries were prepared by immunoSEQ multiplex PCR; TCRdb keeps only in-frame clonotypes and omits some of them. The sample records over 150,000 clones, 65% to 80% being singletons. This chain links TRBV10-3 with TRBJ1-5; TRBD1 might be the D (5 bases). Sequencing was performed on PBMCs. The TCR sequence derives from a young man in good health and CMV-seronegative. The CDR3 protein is CAISESNVGGPNQPQHF. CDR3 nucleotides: TGTGCCATCAGTGAGTCGAACGTGGGGGGACCTAATCAGCCCCAGCATTTT.